The 20 T cell receptor beta chains listed next were all sequenced from one sample in a study of shared clonotypes between healthy human individuals. The data were produced by immunoSEQ multiplex PCR, yet TCRdb's version contains in-frame clones alone and is incomplete. Seen here are roughly 640,000 clones, approximately 97% observed once, and the top ten hold around 0.058%. Sequenced material: naive CD4+ T cells sorted from blood. Subset denoted: CD45RA+ positively selected. The receptors come from a woman in her 30s in good health.

The chain joins TRBV18 to TRBJ2-2; TRBD1 might be the D (5 bases). CDR1 is KGHSH, CDR2 LQKENI, per germline. V was clipped by 3 bases and J by 0 bases, with 11 bases between them. This CDR3 region has 16 residues. For the CDR3, the DNA is TGTGCCAGCTCACCTGACAGCCTCGCGAACACCGGGGAGCTGTTTTTT. It encodes CASSPDSLANTGELFF.

This clone was counted a single time. The V call is TRBV27, the J call TRBJ1-2; the D is unclear. Germline-derived CDR1 and CDR2 are MNHEY and SMNVEV (reference sequence). The CDR3 runs to 15 residues. V gave up 5 bases and J gave up 0 bases, with 13 bases separating them. The CDR3: CASSPAGRTNYGYTF. CDR3 coding DNA: TGTGCCAGCAGTCCGGCCGGACGGACTAACTATGGCTACACCTTC.

This chain uses TRBV2 with TRBJ1-5, with D possibly being TRBD1 (6 bases). CDR3 size: 13 residues. The germline V gene encodes CDR1 SNHLY and CDR2 FYNNEI. V gave up 4 bases and J gave up 11 bases, with 15 bases separating them. The CDR3, as DNA: TGTGCCAGCAGTGCTGGGGGGACACCGGCCCAGCATTTT. It codes for CASSAGGTPAQHF.

This chain uses TRBV27 with TRBJ2-1; D may be TRBD1 or TRBD2 (5 bases each). The CDR3 has 15 residues. Germline values: CDR1 MNHEY, CDR2 SMNVEV (reference sequence). Trimming removed 8 bases from V and 8 bases from J, with 22 bases in between. The CDR3, as DNA: TGTGCCAGCTTTGGTCGAGCGGTACTGGGGGATGAGCAGTTCTTC. Its protein is CASFGRAVLGDEQFF.

The V gene is TRBV5-8, the J gene TRBJ1-5, with 10 bases that match TRBD1. Unmatched junction bases numbered 14, after V lost 7 bases and J lost 1 base. CDR3 size: 18 residues. Germline V gene sequence: CDR1 SGHTS, CDR2 YDEGEE. CDR3 loop: CASRVPGQGLRSNQPQHF. The CDR3 DNA reads TGTGCCAGCCGCGTCCCGGGACAGGGGCTCAGGAGCAATCAGCCCCAGCATTTT.

This sequence joins TRBV4-1 and TRBJ1-5, with D unclear. The V and J ends lost 3 bases and 6 bases respectively, with 12 bases between them. Germline CDR1 reads MGHRA; CDR2 reads YSYEKL. The CDR3 is 14 residues long. CDR3 DNA: TGCGCCAGCAGCCAGGGTCGGCGAGGTCAGCCCCAGCATTTT. This gives the protein CASSQGRRGQPQHF.

The rearrangement joins TRBV28 to TRBJ1-5, with 9 bases identical to TRBD1. CDR1 is MDHEN, CDR2 SYDVKM, per germline. V lost 7 bases, J lost 1 base, and 11 bases stayed unmatched. CDR3 size: 17 residues. The CDR3 nucleotides are TGTGCCAGCATCACCGGGACAGGGCGCAGGAGCAATCAGCCCCAGCATTTT. Its protein is CASITGTGRRSNQPQHF.

This clone appeared a single time. This rearrangement joins TRBV11-2 to TRBJ2-1; possible D gene TRBD2, 6 bases. The CDR3 has 19 amino acids. V was cut by 3 bases and J by 0 bases, with 21 bases left in between. The germline V gene encodes CDR1 SGHAT and CDR2 FQNNGV. The CDR3 DNA is TGTGCCAGCAGCTTCGGTAGTAGCGGCAGTGCGAGCTCCTACAATGAGCAGTTCTTC. Its protein product is CASSFGSSGSASSYNEQFF.

The chain is built from TRBV5-4 and TRBJ2-2, with 7 bases fitting TRBD2. Per the germline V gene, CDR1 is SGHNT and CDR2 is YYREEE (reference sequence). The CDR3 extends over 15 amino acids. The V and J ends lost 0 bases and 3 bases, in that order; junction bases with no gene match: 2. CDR3 residues: CASSLEGLHTGELFF. The CDR3, as DNA: TGTGCCAGCAGCTTGGAGGGACTACACACCGGGGAGCTGTTTTTT.

This clone appeared a single time. The chain is built from TRBV10-3 and TRBJ1-4, with D possibly matching TRBD1 (5 bases). Trimming left V 3 bases short and J 5 bases short, with 13 bases between. The germline V gene encodes CDR1 ENHRY and CDR2 SYGVKD. This CDR3 has 15 residues. CDR3 nucleotides: TGTGCCATCAGTGATTCGACAGCTGAAAATGAAAAACTGTTTTTT. Encoded protein: CAISDSTAENEKLFF.

The V and J genes are TRBV28 and TRBJ2-7, with D maybe TRBD2 (5 bases). This CDR3 comprises 15 residues. V was cut by 8 bases and J by 3 bases, with 20 bases left in between. The germline CDR1 and CDR2 sequences are MDHEN and SYDVKM. CDR3 amino acids: CASSSAGGPNYEQYF. In DNA form, the CDR3 reads TGTGCCAGCTCATCGGCGGGCGGGCCAAACTACGAGCAGTACTTC.

The chain joins TRBV6-1 to TRBJ1-1; TRBD1 is a possible D gene (5 bases). Germline V gene lookup returns CDR1 MNHNS and CDR2 SASEGT. The ends were cut back, 4 bases at V and 1 base at J, with 7 bases in the middle. This CDR3 is built from 13 residues. CDR3 DNA sequence: TGTGCCAGCAGTGGGACAACGAACACTGAAGCTTTCTTT. Its translation is CASSGTTNTEAFF.

The rearrangement links TRBV27 to TRBJ2-7, with TRBD2 matching 7 bases. V was pared by 7 bases and J by 4 bases, with 10 bases of the junction left unmatched. The CDR3 extends over 14 amino acids. CDR1 is MNHEY and CDR2 is SMNVEV in the germline V gene (reference sequence). CDR3 nucleotide sequence: TGTGCCAGCACTTCCGGGAGCGGGGCATACGAGCAGTACTTC. This encodes CASTSGSGAYEQYF.

This chain uses TRBV6-1 with TRBJ2-2; the D is unclear. Germline CDR1 MNHNS, CDR2 SASEGT. The CDR3 loop spans 14 amino acids. Trimming cost V 4 bases and J 1 base, with 7 bases left between them. In DNA form, the CDR3 reads TGTGCCAGCAGTGTAAACAGGAACACCGGGGAGCTGTTTTTT. Its protein product is CASSVNRNTGELFF.

The rearrangement joins TRBV5-1 to TRBJ2-1, with 10 nucleotides matching TRBD2. The trim removed 3 bases at V and 7 bases at J, leaving 19 bases unmatched. Germline CDR1 reads SGHRS; CDR2 reads YFSETQ. This CDR3 is 19 amino acids long. The DNA for the CDR3 is TGCGCCAGCAGCTCGGGTTGGGCTAGCGGGGGAGTAGGTGGAAATGAGCAGTTCTTC. It encodes CASSSGWASGGVGGNEQFF.

This clone was detected once. This chain connects TRBV30 to TRBJ2-2, with D uncertain. This CDR3 is built from 12 residues. Looked up from germline, CDR1 is GTSNPN and CDR2 is SVGIG (reference sequence). The V end was cut by 2 bases, the J end by 4 bases, with 5 bases between. The CDR3 DNA reads TGTGCCTGGAGTAAGAGCACCGGGGAGCTGTTTTTT. Translating gives CAWSKSTGELFF.

V gene TRBV7-9 combines with J gene TRBJ2-7; TRBD2 matches 13 bases. The ends lost 5 bases at V and 5 bases at J; junction bases unmatched: 15. The CDR3 consists of 18 residues. The germline CDR1 and CDR2 sequences are SEHNR and FQNEAQ (reference sequence). Here the CDR3 reads CASSPNRKTSGRVNEQYF. The CDR3, as DNA: TGTGCCAGCAGCCCCAATCGTAAAACTAGCGGGAGGGTCAACGAGCAGTACTTC.

V usage is TRBV9 and J usage is TRBJ1-3; D gene uncertain. This CDR3 spans 18 amino acids. Germline V lookup: CDR1 SGDLS, CDR2 YYNGEE. Trimming left V 3 bases short and J 0 bases short, with 19 bases between. The CDR3 reads CASSEMDGNSPSGNTIYF. DNA of the CDR3: TGTGCCAGCAGCGAGATGGATGGTAACTCTCCCTCTGGAAACACCATATATTTT.

This clone was picked up one time. The chain uses TRBV7-2 and TRBJ2-1; perhaps TRBD2 as D (6 bases). The CDR3 contains 13 residues. CDR1 and CDR2 from the germline V gene are SGHTA and FQGNSA. The V and J ends lost 2 bases and 7 bases respectively, with 9 bases between them. This CDR3 reads CASSLTSLNEQFF. The CDR3, as DNA: TGTGCCAGCAGCTTAACTAGCCTTAATGAGCAGTTCTTC.

The chain links TRBV19 to TRBJ2-7; 9 bases are a match to TRBD1. Germline V gene lookup returns CDR1 LNHDA and CDR2 SQIVND (reference sequence). There are 16 residues in the CDR3. With V trimmed by 4 bases and J by 0 bases, 7 bases remained unmatched. The DNA for the CDR3 is TGTGCCAGTAGTAGGACAGGGGCCGCGAGCTCCTACGAGCAGTACTTC. This codes for CASSRTGAASSYEQYF.